What follows are 2 T cell receptor beta chains derived from one specimen sequenced in a study of blood T cells in healthy people across ages. Primers used in a second PCR of about 6 to 12 cycles were a sample-barcoded 5' primer and a J-beta primer mix. TCRdb used MiXCR to reprocess the 5' RACE reads, holding one entry per CDR3 protein. The sample holds about 1.4 million distinct CDR3 sequences, roughly 60% seen once. The sequenced material came from blood. The receptors were gathered from a man younger than 30 in good health.

V is TRBV7-8 and J is TRBJ2-4, with unresolved D. The end of the DNA fits TRBJ2-7 better, so the J call may be wrong. This CDR3 is built from 12 residues. CDR1 is SGHVS, CDR2 FQNEAQ, per germline. CDR3 DNA: TGTGCCAGCAGCTCAACAAATCACGAGCAGTACTTC. Its translation is CASSSTNHEQYF.

A few counts support this clonotype. DNA of the CDR3: TGTGCCAGCACCTACAATGGGGGCAATTACGAGCAGTACTTC. This translates into CASTYNGGNYEQYF. This chain connects TRBV12-3 or TRBV12-4 to TRBJ2-7, with D perhaps TRBD1 (6 bases). The CDR3 has 14 amino acids. Trimming cost V 7 bases and J 4 bases, with 17 bases left between them.